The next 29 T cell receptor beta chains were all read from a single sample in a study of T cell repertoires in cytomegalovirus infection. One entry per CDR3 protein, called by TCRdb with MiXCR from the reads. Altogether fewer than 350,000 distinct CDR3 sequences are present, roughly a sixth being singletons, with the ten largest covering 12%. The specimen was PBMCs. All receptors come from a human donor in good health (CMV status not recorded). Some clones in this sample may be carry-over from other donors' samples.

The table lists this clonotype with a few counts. In DNA, the CDR3 is TGTGCCATCAGTGGAAATCAGGGGGGAACTGGAAACACCATATATTTT. It specifies CAISGNQGGTGNTIYF. This chain joins TRBV10-3 and TRBJ1-3; 7 bases fit TRBD1. Germline lookup yields CDR1 ENHRY and CDR2 SYGVKD. The CDR3 length is 16 residues. Trimming took 4 bases from V and 2 from J; bases not matched to a gene: 8.

The CDR3 loop reads CASNLARGDTQYF. The CDR3 coding sequence is TGTGCCAGCAATCTAGCCCGAGGGGATACGCAGTATTTT. The chain employs TRBV6-1 and TRBJ2-3, with D perhaps TRBD2 (5 bases). Per germline, CDR1 MNHNS and CDR2 SASEGT. There are 13 residues in the CDR3. Trimming stripped 7 bases from V and 6 bases from J, with 14 bases between.

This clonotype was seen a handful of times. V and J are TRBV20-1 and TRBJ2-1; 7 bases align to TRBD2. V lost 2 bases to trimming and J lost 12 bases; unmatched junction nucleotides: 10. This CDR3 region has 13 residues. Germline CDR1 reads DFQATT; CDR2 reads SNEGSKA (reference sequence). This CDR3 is CSARWGSGLWQFF. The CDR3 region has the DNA TGCAGTGCTAGATGGGGTAGCGGGCTTTGGCAGTTCTTC.

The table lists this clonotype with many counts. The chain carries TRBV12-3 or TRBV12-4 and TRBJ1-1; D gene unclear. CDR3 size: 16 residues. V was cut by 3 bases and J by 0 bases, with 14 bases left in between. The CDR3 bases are TGTGCCAGCAGTTTTATTGGAAGCTGGATGAACACTGAAGCTTTCTTT. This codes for CASSFIGSWMNTEAFF.

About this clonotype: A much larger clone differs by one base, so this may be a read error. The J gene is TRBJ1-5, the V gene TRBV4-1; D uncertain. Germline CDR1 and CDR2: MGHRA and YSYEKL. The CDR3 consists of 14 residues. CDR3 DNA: TGCGCCAGCAACCAAGCCGGCTCTAATCAGCCCCAGCATTTT. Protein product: CASNQAGSNQPQHF.

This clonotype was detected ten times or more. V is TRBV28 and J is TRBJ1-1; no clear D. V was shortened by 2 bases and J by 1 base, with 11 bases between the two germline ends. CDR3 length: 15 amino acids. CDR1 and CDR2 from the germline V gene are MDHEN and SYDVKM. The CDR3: CASSLKGLRNTEAFF. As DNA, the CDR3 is TGTGCCAGCAGTTTAAAGGGCTTACGGAACACTGAAGCTTTCTTT.

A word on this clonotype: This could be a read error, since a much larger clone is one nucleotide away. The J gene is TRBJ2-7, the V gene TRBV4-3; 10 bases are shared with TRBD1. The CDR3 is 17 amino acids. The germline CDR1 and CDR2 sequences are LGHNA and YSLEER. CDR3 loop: CASRQDRGTGAAYEQYF. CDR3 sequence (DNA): TGCGCCAGCCGCCAAGATAGGGGGACAGGGGCTGCCTACGAGCAGTACTTC.

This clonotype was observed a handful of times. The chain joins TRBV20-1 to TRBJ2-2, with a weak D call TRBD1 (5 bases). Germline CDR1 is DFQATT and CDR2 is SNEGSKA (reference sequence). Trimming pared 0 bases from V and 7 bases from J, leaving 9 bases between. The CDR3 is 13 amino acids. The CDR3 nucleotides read TGCAGTGCTAGAGATAGGACACACGGGGAGCTGTTTTTT. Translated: CSARDRTHGELFF.

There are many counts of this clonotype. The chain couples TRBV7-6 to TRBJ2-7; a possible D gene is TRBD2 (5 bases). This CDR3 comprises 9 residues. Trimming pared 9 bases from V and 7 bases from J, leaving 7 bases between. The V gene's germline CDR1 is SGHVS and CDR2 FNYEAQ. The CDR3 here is CARGSEQYF. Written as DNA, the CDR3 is TGTGCCAGGGGGAGTGAGCAGTACTTC.

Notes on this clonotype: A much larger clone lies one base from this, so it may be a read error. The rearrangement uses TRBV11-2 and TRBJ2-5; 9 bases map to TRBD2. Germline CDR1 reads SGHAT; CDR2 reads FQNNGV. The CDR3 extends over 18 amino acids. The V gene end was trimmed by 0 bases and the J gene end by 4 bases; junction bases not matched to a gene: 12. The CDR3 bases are TGTGCCAGCAGCTTAGACCGGTCTACAGCGGGGGGAGGAGAGACCCAGTACTTC. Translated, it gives CASSLDRSTAGGGETQYF.

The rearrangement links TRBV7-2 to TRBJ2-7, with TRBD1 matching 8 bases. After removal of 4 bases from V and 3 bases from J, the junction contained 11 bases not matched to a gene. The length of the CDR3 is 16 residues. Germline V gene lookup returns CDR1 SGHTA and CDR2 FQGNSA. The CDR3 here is CASSSLSGTGVYEQYF. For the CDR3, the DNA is TGTGCCAGCAGCTCCCTATCGGGGACAGGAGTCTACGAGCAGTACTTC.

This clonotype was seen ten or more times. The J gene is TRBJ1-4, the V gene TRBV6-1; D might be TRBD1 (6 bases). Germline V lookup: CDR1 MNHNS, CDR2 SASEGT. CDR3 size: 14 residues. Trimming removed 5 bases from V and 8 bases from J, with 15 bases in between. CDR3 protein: CASSQGGFGEKLFF. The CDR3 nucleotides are TGTGCCAGCAGTCAAGGGGGTTTTGGGGAAAAACTGTTTTTT.

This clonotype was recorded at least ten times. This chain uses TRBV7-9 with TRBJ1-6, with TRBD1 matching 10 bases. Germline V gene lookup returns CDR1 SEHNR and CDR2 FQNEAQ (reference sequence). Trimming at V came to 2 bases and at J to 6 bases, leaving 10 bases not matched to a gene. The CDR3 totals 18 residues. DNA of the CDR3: TGTGCCAGCAGCTTAAATCTTGCCGGGACAGGGGTTAATTCACCCCTCCACTTT. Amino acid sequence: CASSLNLAGTGVNSPLHF.

The CDR3 sequence: CSAPVASGGQGTQYF. CDR3 in DNA: TGCAGCGCCCCGGTGGCTAGCGGGGGGCAGGGGACCCAGTACTTC. The gene calls are TRBV29-1 and TRBJ2-5, with 11 bases matching TRBD2. Germline CDR1 SQVTM, CDR2 ANQGSEA. This CDR3 spans 15 amino acids. Germline trimming cut 7 bases from V and 7 bases from J; bases unmatched to any gene: 14.

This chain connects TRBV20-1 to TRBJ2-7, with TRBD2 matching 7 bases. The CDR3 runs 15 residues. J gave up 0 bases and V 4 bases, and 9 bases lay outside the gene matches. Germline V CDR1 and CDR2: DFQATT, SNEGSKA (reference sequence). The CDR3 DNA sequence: TGCAGTGCTATGAGAGCGGGGTGGAGCTCCTACGAGCAGTACTTC. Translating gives CSAMRAGWSSYEQYF.

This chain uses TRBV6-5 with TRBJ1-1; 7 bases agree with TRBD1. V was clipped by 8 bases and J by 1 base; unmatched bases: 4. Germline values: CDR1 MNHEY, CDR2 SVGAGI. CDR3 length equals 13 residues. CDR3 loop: CASFRQGNTEAFF. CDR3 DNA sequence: TGTGCCAGCTTCAGACAGGGGAACACTGAAGCTTTCTTT.

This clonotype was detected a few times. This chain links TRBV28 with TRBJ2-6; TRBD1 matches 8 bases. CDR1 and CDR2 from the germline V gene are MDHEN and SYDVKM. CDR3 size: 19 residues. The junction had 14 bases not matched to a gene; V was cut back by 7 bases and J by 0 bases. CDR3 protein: CASKRPGTGLYSGANVLTF. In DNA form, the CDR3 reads TGTGCCAGCAAGCGACCAGGGACAGGCTTATACTCTGGGGCCAACGTCCTGACTTTC.

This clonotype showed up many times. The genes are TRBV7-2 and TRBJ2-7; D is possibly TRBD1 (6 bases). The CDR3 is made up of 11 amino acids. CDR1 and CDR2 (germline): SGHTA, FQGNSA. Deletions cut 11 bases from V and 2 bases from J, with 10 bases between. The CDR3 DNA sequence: TGTGCCGTCAGGACAGCCTACGAGCAGTACTTC. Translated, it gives CAVRTAYEQYF.

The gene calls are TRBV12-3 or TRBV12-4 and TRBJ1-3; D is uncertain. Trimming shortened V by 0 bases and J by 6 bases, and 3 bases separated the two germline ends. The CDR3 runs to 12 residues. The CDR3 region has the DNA TGTGCCAGCAGTTTAGCTGCAAACACCATATATTTT. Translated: CASSLAANTIYF.

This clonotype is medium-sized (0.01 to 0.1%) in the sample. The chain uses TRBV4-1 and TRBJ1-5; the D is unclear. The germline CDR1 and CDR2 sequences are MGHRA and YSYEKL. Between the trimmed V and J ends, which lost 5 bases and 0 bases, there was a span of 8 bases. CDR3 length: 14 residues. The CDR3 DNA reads TGCGCCAGCAGCACTCAGGATAGCAATCAGCCCCAGCATTTT. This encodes CASSTQDSNQPQHF.

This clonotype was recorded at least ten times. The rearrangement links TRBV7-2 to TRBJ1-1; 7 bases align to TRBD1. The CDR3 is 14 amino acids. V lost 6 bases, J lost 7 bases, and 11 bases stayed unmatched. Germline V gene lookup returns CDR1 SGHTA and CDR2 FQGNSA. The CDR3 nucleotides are TGTGCCAGCAGTCAGTCGAGGGGACAGTATGAAGCTTTCTTT. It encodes CASSQSRGQYEAFF. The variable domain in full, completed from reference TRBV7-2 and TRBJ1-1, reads GAGVSQSPSNKVTEKGKDVELRCDPISGHTALYWYRQSLGQGLEFLIYFQGNSAPDKSGLPSDRFSAERTGGSVSTLTIQRTQQEDSAVYLCASSQSRGQYEAFFGQGTRLTVV.

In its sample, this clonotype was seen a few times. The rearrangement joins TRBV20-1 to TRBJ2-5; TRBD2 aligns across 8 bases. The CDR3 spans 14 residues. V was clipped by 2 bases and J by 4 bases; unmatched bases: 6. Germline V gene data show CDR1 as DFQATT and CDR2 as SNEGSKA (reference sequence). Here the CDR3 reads CSARNPREGETQYF. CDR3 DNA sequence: TGCAGTGCTAGAAACCCACGGGAGGGAGAGACCCAGTACTTC.

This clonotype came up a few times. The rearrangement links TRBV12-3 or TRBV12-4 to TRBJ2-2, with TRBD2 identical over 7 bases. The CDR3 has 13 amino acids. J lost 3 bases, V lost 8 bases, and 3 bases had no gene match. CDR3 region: CASGTTDTGELFF. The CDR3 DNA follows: TGTGCCAGCGGGACTACCGACACCGGGGAGCTGTTTTTT.

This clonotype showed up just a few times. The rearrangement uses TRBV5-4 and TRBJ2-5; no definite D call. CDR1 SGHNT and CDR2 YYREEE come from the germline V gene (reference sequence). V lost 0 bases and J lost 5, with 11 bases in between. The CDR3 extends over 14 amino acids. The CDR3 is CASSLASTQETQYF. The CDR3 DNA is TGTGCCAGCAGCTTGGCTTCGACCCAGGAGACCCAGTACTTC.

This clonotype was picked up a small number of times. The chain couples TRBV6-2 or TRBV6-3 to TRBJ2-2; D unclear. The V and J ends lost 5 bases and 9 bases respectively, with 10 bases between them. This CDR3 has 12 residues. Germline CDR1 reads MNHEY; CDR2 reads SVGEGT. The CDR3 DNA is TGTGCCAGCAGTCAAGCACCAAGGGAGCTGTTTTTT. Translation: CASSQAPRELFF.

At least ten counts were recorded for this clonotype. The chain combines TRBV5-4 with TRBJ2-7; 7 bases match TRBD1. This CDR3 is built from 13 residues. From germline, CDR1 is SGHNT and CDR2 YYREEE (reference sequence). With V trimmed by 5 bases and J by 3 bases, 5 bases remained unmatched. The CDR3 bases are TGTGCCAGCAGGCCCGGACAGGACTACGAGCAGTACTTC. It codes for CASRPGQDYEQYF. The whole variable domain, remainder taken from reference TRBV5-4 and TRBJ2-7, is ETGVTQSPTHLIKTRGQQVTLRCSSQSGHNTVSWYQQALGQGPQFIFQYYREEENGRGNFPPRFSGLQFPNYSSELNVNALELDDSALYLCASRPGQDYEQYFGPGTRLTVT.

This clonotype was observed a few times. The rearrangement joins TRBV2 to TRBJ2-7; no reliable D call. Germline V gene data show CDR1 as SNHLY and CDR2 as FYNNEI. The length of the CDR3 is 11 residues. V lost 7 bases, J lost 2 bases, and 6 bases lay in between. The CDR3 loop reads CASKVPYEQYF. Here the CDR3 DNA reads TGTGCCAGCAAGGTTCCCTACGAGCAGTACTTC.

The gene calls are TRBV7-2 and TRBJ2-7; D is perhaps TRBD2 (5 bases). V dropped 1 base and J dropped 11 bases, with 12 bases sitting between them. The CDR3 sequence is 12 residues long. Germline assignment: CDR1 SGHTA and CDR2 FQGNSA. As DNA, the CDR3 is TGTGCCAGCAGCTTAGTTTCCGGGGAAAAGTACTTC. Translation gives CASSLVSGEKYF.

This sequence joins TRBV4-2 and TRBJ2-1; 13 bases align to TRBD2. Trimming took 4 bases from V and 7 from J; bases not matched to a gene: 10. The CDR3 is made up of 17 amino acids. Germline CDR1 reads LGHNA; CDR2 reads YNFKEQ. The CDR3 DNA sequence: TGTGCCAGCAGCCGTACTAGCGGGGGGGCCGTTTCGAATGAGCAGTTCTTC. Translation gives CASSRTSGGAVSNEQFF.